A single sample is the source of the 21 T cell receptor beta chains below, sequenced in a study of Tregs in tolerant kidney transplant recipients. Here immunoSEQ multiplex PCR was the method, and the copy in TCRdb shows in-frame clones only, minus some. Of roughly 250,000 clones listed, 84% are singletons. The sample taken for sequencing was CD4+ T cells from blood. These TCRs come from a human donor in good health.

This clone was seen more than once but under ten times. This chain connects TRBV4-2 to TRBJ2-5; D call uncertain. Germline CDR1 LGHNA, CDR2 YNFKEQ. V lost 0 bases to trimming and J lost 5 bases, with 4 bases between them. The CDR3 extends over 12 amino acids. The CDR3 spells CASSQDRETQYF. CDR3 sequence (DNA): TGTGCCAGCAGCCAAGATCGGGAGACCCAGTACTTC.

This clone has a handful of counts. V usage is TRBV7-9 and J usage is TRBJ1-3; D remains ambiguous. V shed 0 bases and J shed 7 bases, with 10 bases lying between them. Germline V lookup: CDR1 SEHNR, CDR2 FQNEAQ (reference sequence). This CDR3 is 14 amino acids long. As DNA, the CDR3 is TGTGCCAGCAGCTTAGCGTCCACGGTCAACACCATATATTTT. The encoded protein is CASSLASTVNTIYF. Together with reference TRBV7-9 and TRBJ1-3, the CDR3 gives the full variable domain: DTGVSQNPRHKITKRGQNVTFRCDPISEHNRLYWYRQTLGQGPEFLTYFQNEAQLEKSRLLSDRFSAERPKGSFSTLEIQRTEQGDSAMYLCASSLASTVNTIYFGEGSWLTVV.

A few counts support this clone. The CDR3 DNA reads TGTGCCAGCAGCAGTCGGAGGGGAGAGACCCAGTACTTC. Translation gives CASSSRRGETQYF. The V and J genes are TRBV7-3 and TRBJ2-5; maybe TRBD2 (6 bases). CDR1 is SGHTA, CDR2 FQGTGA, per germline. The V end lost 5 bases, the J end lost 4 bases, and 11 bases lay between the germline ends. The CDR3 extends over 13 amino acids.

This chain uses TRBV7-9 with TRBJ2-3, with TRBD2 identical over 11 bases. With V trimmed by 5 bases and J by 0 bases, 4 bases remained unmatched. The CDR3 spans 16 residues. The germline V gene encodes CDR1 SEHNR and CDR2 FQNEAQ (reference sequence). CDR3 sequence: CASSPRTSGSTDTQYF. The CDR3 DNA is TGTGCCAGCAGCCCCCGGACTAGCGGGAGCACAGATACGCAGTATTTT.

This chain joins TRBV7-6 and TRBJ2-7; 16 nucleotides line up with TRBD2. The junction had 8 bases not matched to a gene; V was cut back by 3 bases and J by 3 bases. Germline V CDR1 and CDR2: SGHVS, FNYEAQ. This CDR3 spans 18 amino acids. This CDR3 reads CASSFGTSGRAGVYEQYF. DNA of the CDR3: TGTGCCAGCAGCTTTGGGACTAGCGGGAGGGCCGGGGTCTACGAGCAGTACTTC.

The CDR3 sequence is CASRQTGAHTYGYTF. The DNA for the CDR3 is TGTGCCAGCAGACAGACAGGGGCGCATACCTATGGCTACACCTTC. The genes are TRBV6-1 and TRBJ1-2; TRBD1 matches 8 bases. CDR3 length equals 15 residues. Germline V lookup: CDR1 MNHNS, CDR2 SASEGT. J lost 4 bases, V lost 6 bases, and 10 bases had no gene match.

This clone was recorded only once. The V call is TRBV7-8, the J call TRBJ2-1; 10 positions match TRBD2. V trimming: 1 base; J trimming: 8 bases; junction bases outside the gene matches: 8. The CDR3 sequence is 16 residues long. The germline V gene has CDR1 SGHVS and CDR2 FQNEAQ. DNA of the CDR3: TGTGCCAGCAGCTTAGTAAAGCGGGGGGGTCTGGATGAGCAGTTCTTC. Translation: CASSLVKRGGLDEQFF.

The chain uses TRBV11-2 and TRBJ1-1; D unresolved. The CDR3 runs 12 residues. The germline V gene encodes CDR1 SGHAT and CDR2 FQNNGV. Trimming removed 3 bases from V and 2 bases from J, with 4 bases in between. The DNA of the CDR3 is TGTGCCAGCAGCTTCCCCAACACTGAAGCTTTCTTT. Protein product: CASSFPNTEAFF.

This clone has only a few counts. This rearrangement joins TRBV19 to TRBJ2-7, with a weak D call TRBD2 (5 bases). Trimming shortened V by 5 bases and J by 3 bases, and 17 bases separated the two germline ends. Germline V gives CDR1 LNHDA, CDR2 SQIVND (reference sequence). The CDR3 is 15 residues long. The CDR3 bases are TGTGCCAGTAGTTTGACACCTACGGGAAACTACGAGCAGTACTTC. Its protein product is CASSLTPTGNYEQYF.

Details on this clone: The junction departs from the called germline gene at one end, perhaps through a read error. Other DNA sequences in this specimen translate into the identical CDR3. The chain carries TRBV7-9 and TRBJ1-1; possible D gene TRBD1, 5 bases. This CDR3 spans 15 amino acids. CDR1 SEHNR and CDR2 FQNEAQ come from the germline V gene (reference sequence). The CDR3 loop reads CASSSPRDGTSEAFF. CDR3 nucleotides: TGTGCCAGCAGCTCCCCCCGGGACGGAACATCTGAAGCTTTCTTC.

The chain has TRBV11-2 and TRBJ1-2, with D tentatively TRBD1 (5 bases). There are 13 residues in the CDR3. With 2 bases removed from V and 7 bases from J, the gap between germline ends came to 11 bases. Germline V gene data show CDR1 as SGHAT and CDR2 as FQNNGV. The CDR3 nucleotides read TGTGCCAGCAGCTTACCGGGCGGGGGTGGCTACACCTTC. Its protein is CASSLPGGGGYTF. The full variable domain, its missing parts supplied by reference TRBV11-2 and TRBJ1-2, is EAGVAQSPRYKIIEKRQSVAFWCNPISGHATLYWYQQILGQGPKLLIQFQNNGVVDDSQLPKDRFSAERLKGVDSTLKIQPAKLEDSAVYLCASSLPGGGGYTFGSGTRLTVV.

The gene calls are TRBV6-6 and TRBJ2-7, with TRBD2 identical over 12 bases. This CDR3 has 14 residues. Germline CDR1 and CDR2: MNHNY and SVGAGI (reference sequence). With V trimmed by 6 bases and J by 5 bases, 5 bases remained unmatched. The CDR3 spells CASRRTSGNHEQYF. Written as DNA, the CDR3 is TGTGCCAGCAGAAGGACTAGCGGGAACCACGAGCAGTACTTC.

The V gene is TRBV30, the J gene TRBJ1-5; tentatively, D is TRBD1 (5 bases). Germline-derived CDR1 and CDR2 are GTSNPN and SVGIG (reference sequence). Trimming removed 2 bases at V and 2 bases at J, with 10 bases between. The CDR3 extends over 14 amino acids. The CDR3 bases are TGTGCCTGGAGTCCCCAGGGAGGCAATCAGCCCCAGCATTTT. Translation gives CAWSPQGGNQPQHF. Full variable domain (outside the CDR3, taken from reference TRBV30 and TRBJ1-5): SQTIHQWPATLVQPVGSPLSLECTVEGTSNPNLYWYRQAAGRGLQLLFYSVGIGQISSEVPQNLSASRPQDRQFILSSKKLLLSDSGFYLCAWSPQGGNQPQHFGDGTRLSIL.

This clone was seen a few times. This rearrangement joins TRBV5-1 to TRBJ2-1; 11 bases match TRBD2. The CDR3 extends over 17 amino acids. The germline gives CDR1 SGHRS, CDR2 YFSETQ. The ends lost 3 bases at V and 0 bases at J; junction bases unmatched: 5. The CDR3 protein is CASSYTSGSYSYNEQFF. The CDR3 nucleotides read TGCGCCAGCAGCTATACTAGCGGGAGTTACTCCTACAATGAGCAGTTCTTC. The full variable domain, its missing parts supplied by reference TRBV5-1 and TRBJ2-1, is KAGVTQTPRYLIKTRGQQVTLSCSPISGHRSVSWYQQTPGQGLQFLFEYFSETQRNKGNFPGRFSGRQFSNSRSEMNVSTLELGDSALYLCASSYTSGSYSYNEQFFGPGTRLTVL.

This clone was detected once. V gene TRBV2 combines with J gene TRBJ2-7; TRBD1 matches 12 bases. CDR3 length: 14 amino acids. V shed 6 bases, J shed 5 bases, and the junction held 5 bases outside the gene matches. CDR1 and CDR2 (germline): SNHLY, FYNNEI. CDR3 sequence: CASRLGQGAHEQYF. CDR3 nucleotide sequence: TGTGCCAGCAGACTGGGACAGGGGGCGCACGAGCAGTACTTC.

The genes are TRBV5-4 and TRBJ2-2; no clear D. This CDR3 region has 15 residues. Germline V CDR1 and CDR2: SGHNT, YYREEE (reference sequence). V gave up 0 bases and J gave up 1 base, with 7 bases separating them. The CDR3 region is CASSLAGRNTGELFF. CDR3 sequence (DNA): TGTGCCAGCAGCTTGGCGGGCCGGAACACCGGGGAGCTGTTTTTT. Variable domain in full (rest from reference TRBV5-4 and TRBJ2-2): ETGVTQSPTHLIKTRGQQVTLRCSSQSGHNTVSWYQQALGQGPQFIFQYYREEENGRGNFPPRFSGLQFPNYSSELNVNALELDDSALYLCASSLAGRNTGELFFGEGSRLTVL.

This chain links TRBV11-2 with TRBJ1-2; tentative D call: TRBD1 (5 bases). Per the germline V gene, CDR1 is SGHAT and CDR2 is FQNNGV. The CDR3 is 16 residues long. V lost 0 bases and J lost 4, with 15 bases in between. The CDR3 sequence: CASSLDRDRQGYGYTF. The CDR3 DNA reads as TGTGCCAGCAGCTTAGATCGAGACCGGCAGGGCTATGGCTACACCTTC.

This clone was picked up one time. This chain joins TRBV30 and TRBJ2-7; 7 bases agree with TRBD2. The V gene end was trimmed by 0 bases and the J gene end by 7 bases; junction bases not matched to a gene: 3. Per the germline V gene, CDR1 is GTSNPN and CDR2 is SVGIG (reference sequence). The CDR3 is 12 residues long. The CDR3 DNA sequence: TGTGCCTGGAGTGTGTCGGGAGGAGAGCAGTACTTC. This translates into CAWSVSGGEQYF. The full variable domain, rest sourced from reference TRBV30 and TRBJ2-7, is SQTIHQWPATLVQPVGSPLSLECTVEGTSNPNLYWYRQAAGRGLQLLFYSVGIGQISSEVPQNLSASRPQDRQFILSSKKLLLSDSGFYLCAWSVSGGEQYFGPGTRLTVT.

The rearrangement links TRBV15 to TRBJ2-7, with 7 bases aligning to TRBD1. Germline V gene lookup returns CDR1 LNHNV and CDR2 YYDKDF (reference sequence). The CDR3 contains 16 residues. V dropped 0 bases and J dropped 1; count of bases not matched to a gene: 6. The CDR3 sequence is CATSRDRWDRSYEQYF. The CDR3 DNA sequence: TGTGCCACCAGCAGAGATCGCTGGGACAGATCCTACGAGCAGTACTTC.

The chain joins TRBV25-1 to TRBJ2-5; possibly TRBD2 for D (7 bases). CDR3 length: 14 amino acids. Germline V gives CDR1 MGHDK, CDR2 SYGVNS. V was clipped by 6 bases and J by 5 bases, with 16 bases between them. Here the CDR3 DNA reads TGTGCCAGCAGCAGGGGAGGGTCAGGGGAGACCCAGTACTTC. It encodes CASSRGGSGETQYF.

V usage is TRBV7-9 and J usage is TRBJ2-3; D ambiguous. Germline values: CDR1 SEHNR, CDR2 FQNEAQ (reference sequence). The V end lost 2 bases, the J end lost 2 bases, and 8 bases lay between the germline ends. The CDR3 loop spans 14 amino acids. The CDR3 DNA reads TGTGCCAGCAGCTTAAACCCCGTCACAGATACGCAGTATTTT. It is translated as CASSLNPVTDTQYF.